This TCR beta chain was sequenced during a study of T-cell reconstitution after alpha-beta-depleted transplantation in children. This clonotype occurred a few times. The CDR3 is 15 residues long. Unmatched junction bases numbered 4, after V lost 1 base and J lost 3 bases. In germline, CDR1 is LGHNA, CDR2 YSLEER. This sample's TCRbeta library carried unique molecular identifier barcodes. Using its own MiXCR run on the PCR reads, TCRdb lists one record per CDR3 protein. The sample lists almost 500,000 distinct CDR3 sequences, under 15% occurring once. The sequence was obtained from a human donor who donated a stem cell graft to a child with combined immunodeficiency. Sequenced material: PBMCs from the stem cell graft donor, taken from the stem cell graft. The chain employs TRBV4-3 and TRBJ2-7, with TRBD1 identical over 9 bases. CDR3 in amino acids: CASSQAPGQGYEQYF. For the CDR3, the DNA is TGCGCCAGCAGCCAAGCCCCGGGACAGGGCTACGAGCAGTACTTC.